This T cell receptor beta chain stems from a study of cytomegalovirus exposure and HLA in healthy donors. PCR employed 60 Vbeta and 13 Jbeta primers. Clones were read by immunoSEQ multiplex PCR, and TCRdb kept only the in-frame ones, dropping some. The sample lists some 120,000 clones; under 80% were seen once. The clonotype comes from a woman aged 55-70 years in good health and CMV-seropositive. Material for sequencing was PBMCs.

CDR3 protein: CASSPKAGGSYNEQFF. CDR3 nucleotide sequence: TGTGCCAGCAGCCCTAAAGCGGGGGGTTCCTACAATGAGCAGTTCTTC. The V and J genes are TRBV7-2 and TRBJ2-1; 9 bases align to TRBD2. CDR3 length equals 16 residues. Germline CDR1 reads SGHTA; CDR2 reads FQGNSA. V gave up 5 bases and J gave up 1 base; unmatched junction bases: 6.